The 32 T cell receptor beta chains below come from one sample, sequenced in a study of blood T cell repertoires in COVID-19. Here immunoSEQ multiplex PCR was the method, and the copy in TCRdb shows in-frame clones only, minus some. The sample includes a few hundred thousand clones, approximately 80% of them seen just once. Source material: peripheral blood. All receptors derive from a man younger than 45 with active or convalescent COVID-19.

The chain is built from TRBV5-4 and TRBJ1-1; D remains ambiguous. The CDR3 is 14 residues long. In germline, CDR1 is SGHNT, CDR2 YYREEE (reference sequence). V lost 3 bases and J lost 7, with 16 bases in between. Here the CDR3 DNA reads TGTGCCAGCAGCTCCCTTGGCTCCCGGGGTGAAGCTTTCTTT. This sequence encodes CASSSLGSRGEAFF.

CDR3 nucleotide sequence: TGTGCCAGCAGCCCCCGGACAGGGCCGGACATGACCCAGCATTTT. Protein: CASSPRTGPDMTQHF. The chain links TRBV7-2 to TRBJ1-5, with 8 bases that match TRBD1. Germline V CDR1 and CDR2: SGHTA, FQGNSA. The V segment lost 5 bases and the J segment 11 bases; nucleotides outside the gene matches: 14. The CDR3 consists of 15 residues.

The rearrangement links TRBV11-1 to TRBJ1-1, with 8 bases that match TRBD1. Germline lookup yields CDR1 SGHAT and CDR2 FQDESV (reference sequence). This CDR3 comprises 16 residues. Losses at the gene ends were 4 bases for V and 2 bases for J; bases not matched to a gene: 9. CDR3 in amino acids: CASSWWTGSLNTEAFF. CDR3 DNA sequence: TGTGCCAGCAGCTGGTGGACAGGGAGTTTAAACACTGAAGCTTTCTTT.

The rearrangement links TRBV14 to TRBJ1-6; unclear D gene. The CDR3 runs to 15 residues. CDR1 and CDR2 from the germline V gene are SGHDN and FVKESK. V lost 0 bases and J lost 5, with 8 bases in between. CDR3 protein: CASSQDRRHNSPLHF. DNA for the CDR3: TGTGCCAGCAGCCAAGACAGGCGCCATAATTCACCCCTCCACTTT.

V usage is TRBV12-2 and J usage is TRBJ2-2; no DNA check was done on the table's D call, TRBD1. TRBV12-2 is recorded as a pseudogene. This CDR3 spans 19 amino acids. The CDR3 DNA follows: TGTGCAAGTCGCCAAAGGGACAGTTACTGCTCCGGAGACACCGGGGAGCTGTTTTTT. Its protein is CASRQRDSYCSGDTGELFF.

This clone came up a few times. The rearrangement uses TRBV7-2 and TRBJ2-6; D call uncertain. Germline CDR1 is SGHTA and CDR2 is FQGNSA. The CDR3 consists of 15 residues. The V gene lost 5 bases and the J gene lost 2 bases, with 10 bases spanning the gap. CDR3 loop: CASSALSAGANVLTF. CDR3 in DNA: TGTGCCAGCAGCGCGCTGAGTGCTGGGGCCAACGTCCTGACTTTC.

The CDR3 is CASSLGGRDEKLFF. CDR3 in DNA: TGTGCCAGCAGTTTGGGGGGGCGCGATGAAAAACTGTTTTTT. The rearrangement uses TRBV28 and TRBJ1-4, with a tentative D call TRBD1 (6 bases). This CDR3 has 14 amino acids. Trimming shortened V by 3 bases and J by 6 bases, and 11 bases separated the two germline ends. Germline CDR1 MDHEN, CDR2 SYDVKM.

Worth noting for this clone: Other DNA sequences in the same sample also yield this CDR3. The J gene is TRBJ1-1, the V gene TRBV28; possibly TRBD1 for D (6 bases). V was pared by 6 bases and J by 4 bases, with 9 bases between. CDR3 size: 12 residues. The V gene's germline CDR1 is MDHEN and CDR2 SYDVKM. The CDR3 region is CASRRGGTEAFF. As DNA, the CDR3 is TGTGCCAGCAGGCGAGGGGGCACTGAAGCTTTCTTT.

A remark on this clone: The final CDR3 position lacks the conserved phenylalanine or tryptophan, pointing to a likely read error. Because the CDR3's place on the DNA is in doubt, the DNA is left out and the CDR3 is given as listed by TCRdb. The V call is TRBV9, the J call TRBJ1-5; no DNA check was done on the table's D call, TRBD1. Germline-derived CDR1 and CDR2 are SGDLS and YYNGEE. Inclusive of both ends, the CDR3 amounts to 11 amino acids. The CDR3 here is CASSAPMVGAV.

The V call is TRBV5-4, the J call TRBJ1-1, with 12 bases matching TRBD1. Germline trimming cut 0 bases from V and 2 bases from J; bases unmatched to any gene: 5. CDR1 and CDR2 from the germline V gene are SGHNT and YYREEE (reference sequence). This CDR3 region has 17 residues. DNA for the CDR3: TGTGCCAGCAGCTTGGCCCGGGACAGGGGGCAAAACACTGAAGCTTTCTTT. This codes for CASSLARDRGQNTEAFF.

This clone appeared a single time. This rearrangement joins TRBV4-1 to TRBJ2-3; 9 nucleotides agree with TRBD1. Germline V gene sequence: CDR1 MGHRA, CDR2 YSYEKL. V lost 1 base and J lost 5; bases outside the gene matches: 7. The CDR3 spans 16 residues. The CDR3 sequence is CASSQGTGGLRDTQYF. CDR3 coding DNA: TGCGCCAGCAGCCAAGGTACAGGGGGCCTGAGAGATACGCAGTATTTT.

V and J are TRBV19 and TRBJ2-5; 8 bases are shared with TRBD1. Germline V gene lookup returns CDR1 LNHDA and CDR2 SQIVND (reference sequence). J gave up 4 bases and V 7 bases, and 17 bases lay outside the gene matches. The CDR3 loop spans 17 amino acids. The CDR3 DNA reads TGTGCCAGTAAGAGAACTGCCGGGGGACAGGTTGGAGAGACCCAGTACTTC. Protein product: CASKRTAGGQVGETQYF. The whole variable domain, remainder taken from reference TRBV19 and TRBJ2-5, is DGGITQSPKYLFRKEGQNVTLSCEQNLNHDAMYWYRQDPGQGLRLIYYSQIVNDFQKGDIAEGYSVSREKKESFPLTVTSAQKNPTAFYLCASKRTAGGQVGETQYFGPGTRLLVL.

The CDR3 sequence is CASSQASGSSYEQYF. The DNA of the CDR3 is TGCGCCAGCAGCCAAGCTTCGGGAAGCTCCTACGAGCAGTACTTC. This chain links TRBV4-3 with TRBJ2-7, with D maybe TRBD2 (5 bases). Germline assignment: CDR1 LGHNA and CDR2 YSLEER. V lost 1 base to trimming and J lost 0 bases, with 10 bases between them. The CDR3 sequence is 15 residues long.

This chain links TRBV24-1 with TRBJ2-3, with D maybe TRBD2 (6 bases). With 1 base removed from V and 6 bases from J, the gap between germline ends came to 22 bases. CDR1 is KGHDR and CDR2 is SFDVKD in the germline V gene. The CDR3 has 18 amino acids. The chain's CDR3 is CATSDFAAGGSRRDTQYF. The CDR3 bases are TGTGCCACCAGTGATTTTGCAGCCGGGGGATCCCGCAGGGATACGCAGTATTTT.

The V gene is TRBV5-4, the J gene TRBJ2-3; 9 nucleotides match TRBD2. Germline CDR1 is SGHNT and CDR2 is YYREEE (reference sequence). V lost 5 bases to trimming and J lost 6 bases; unmatched junction nucleotides: 10. The CDR3 is 15 amino acids. CDR3 sequence: CASRTSGGPLDTQYF. DNA for the CDR3: TGTGCCAGCAGAACCAGCGGGGGGCCTCTCGATACGCAGTATTTT.

J is TRBJ1-1 and V is TRBV19; 8 bases line up with TRBD1. V gave up 7 bases and J gave up 1 base; unmatched junction bases: 5. This CDR3 is 14 amino acids long. Germline-derived CDR1 and CDR2 are LNHDA and SQIVND (reference sequence). As DNA, the CDR3 is TGTGCCAGTAATGGGGACAGGTCGAACACTGAAGCTTTCTTT. Translating it yields CASNGDRSNTEAFF.

This chain connects TRBV5-5 to TRBJ1-5; 9 nucleotides align to TRBD1. The CDR3 contains 17 residues. Germline lookup yields CDR1 SGHKS and CDR2 YYEKEE (reference sequence). The ends lost 4 bases at V and 0 bases at J; junction bases unmatched: 8. CDR3 loop: CASSRDREEYSNQPQHF. For the CDR3, the DNA is TGTGCCAGCAGCCGGGACAGGGAAGAGTATAGCAATCAGCCCCAGCATTTT.

The chain joins TRBV24-1 to TRBJ2-1, with 14 bases that match TRBD2. Germline trimming cut 2 bases from V and 4 bases from J; bases unmatched to any gene: 0. There are 16 residues in the CDR3. In germline, CDR1 is KGHDR, CDR2 SFDVKD. The CDR3, as DNA: TGTGCCACCAGTGATTGGACTAGCGGGGGGTACAATGAGCAGTTCTTC. It yields the protein CATSDWTSGGYNEQFF.

The sample holds a few counts of this clone. J is TRBJ2-5 and V is TRBV7-9; TRBD1 matches at 7 bases. This CDR3 has 16 residues. Germline CDR1 SEHNR, CDR2 FQNEAQ (reference sequence). V lost 5 bases, J lost 5 bases, and 14 bases stayed unmatched. DNA for the CDR3: TGTGCCAGCAGCCCCTCCTCCCCGGGACAGTGGGAGACCCAGTACTTC. As protein: CASSPSSPGQWETQYF.

This sequence joins TRBV14 and TRBJ1-2; no definite D call. V was pared by 1 base and J by 1 base, with 4 bases between. This CDR3 contains 13 residues. The germline V gene encodes CDR1 SGHDN and CDR2 FVKESK. The CDR3 sequence is CASSQVLNYGYTF. In DNA, the CDR3 is TGTGCCAGCAGCCAAGTACTTAACTATGGCTACACCTTC.

This clone occurred once. The chain links TRBV6-4 to TRBJ2-1; weak D call: TRBD2 (6 bases). CDR1 MRHNA and CDR2 SNTAGT come from the germline V gene. V lost 4 bases and J lost 0, with 16 bases in between. The CDR3 has 17 amino acids. The CDR3: CASSAGLTATSYNEQFF. CDR3 DNA: TGTGCCAGCAGTGCCGGACTAACAGCGACCTCCTACAATGAGCAGTTCTTC.

This clone was seen more than once but under ten times. This sequence joins TRBV27 and TRBJ2-5; the D gene is possibly TRBD1 (5 bases). Germline assignment: CDR1 MNHEY and CDR2 SMNVEV (reference sequence). V was pared by 3 bases and J by 4 bases, with 15 bases between. The CDR3 runs 15 residues. The CDR3 loop reads CASSLISDRIETQYF. Written as DNA, the CDR3 is TGTGCCAGCAGTTTGATTTCCGACAGAATAGAGACCCAGTACTTC.

This clone was recorded many times. The chain recombines TRBV4-3 with TRBJ2-7; D possibly corresponds to TRBD1 (5 bases). Germline V gives CDR1 LGHNA, CDR2 YSLEER. The CDR3 spans 15 residues. V lost 0 bases to trimming and J lost 3 bases, with 12 bases between them. CDR3 sequence reads: CASSQDLGRDYEQYF. The CDR3, as DNA: TGCGCCAGCAGCCAAGATCTGGGCAGGGACTACGAGCAGTACTTC.

The rearrangement uses TRBV7-8 and TRBJ2-1; 13 nucleotides align to TRBD2. Per germline, CDR1 SGHVS and CDR2 FQNEAQ. With V trimmed by 7 bases and J by 9 bases, 3 bases remained unmatched. The CDR3 consists of 13 residues. The CDR3 DNA reads as TGTGCCAGCATCCGGACTAGCGGGAGTGAGCAGTTCTTC. It yields the protein CASIRTSGSEQFF.

The chain recombines TRBV10-2 with TRBJ2-3; 16 positions agree with TRBD2. Germline V gene sequence: CDR1 WSHSY, CDR2 SAAADI. V lost 9 bases and J lost 4; bases outside the gene matches: 10. The CDR3 loop spans 17 amino acids. CDR3 in amino acids: CASKKGLAGGLADTQYF. The CDR3 DNA is TGCGCCAGTAAAAAGGGACTAGCGGGGGGGCTTGCAGATACGCAGTATTTT.

The genes are TRBV27 and TRBJ2-7; 11 bases are shared with TRBD2. After removal of 4 bases from V and 2 bases from J, the junction contained 7 bases not matched to a gene. The CDR3 extends over 16 amino acids. Germline lookup yields CDR1 MNHEY and CDR2 SMNVEV (reference sequence). The chain's CDR3 is CASSSSPGLAAYEQYF. The CDR3 coding sequence is TGTGCCAGCAGTTCATCACCGGGACTAGCGGCCTACGAGCAGTACTTC.

The chain couples TRBV28 to TRBJ2-6; TRBD2 agrees at 7 bases. This CDR3 is built from 15 residues. Germline CDR1 and CDR2: MDHEN and SYDVKM. V trimming: 9 bases; J trimming: 4 bases; junction bases outside the gene matches: 9. The CDR3 coding sequence is TGTGCCAGTGCGATCGGGGGGACCGGGGCCAACGTCCTGACTTTC. This codes for CASAIGGTGANVLTF.

The chain combines TRBV6-5 with TRBJ2-1; D may be TRBD1 (6 bases). V gave up 2 bases and J gave up 4 bases, with 12 bases separating them. Germline CDR1 reads MNHEY; CDR2 reads SVGAGI. The CDR3 spans 15 residues. CDR3 sequence (DNA): TGTGCCAGCAGTTACAGGGCAGGGGATTACAATGAGCAGTTCTTC. Its translation is CASSYRAGDYNEQFF.

V is TRBV5-1 and J is TRBJ1-2, with 8 nucleotides matching TRBD1. Unmatched junction bases numbered 8, after V lost 0 bases and J lost 7 bases. From germline, CDR1 is SGHRS and CDR2 YFSETQ. The CDR3 contains 15 residues. CDR3: CASSLGQGYVGGYTF. The CDR3 nucleotides are TGCGCCAGCAGCTTGGGACAGGGGTACGTGGGTGGCTACACCTTC.

This sequence joins TRBV5-1 and TRBJ2-7; the D gene is possibly TRBD1 (6 bases). CDR1 SGHRS and CDR2 YFSETQ come from the germline V gene. Deletions cut 4 bases from V and 5 bases from J, with 13 bases between. This CDR3 is built from 13 residues. This CDR3 reads CASSQSQGHEQYF. CDR3 sequence (DNA): TGCGCCAGCAGCCAATCACAGGGACACGAGCAGTACTTC.

This clone has a handful of counts. This chain joins TRBV24-1 and TRBJ2-1; 8 bases are shared with TRBD1. Germline V gives CDR1 KGHDR, CDR2 SFDVKD. The CDR3 totals 13 residues. V lost 12 bases and J lost 2; bases outside the gene matches: 5. The CDR3 here is CAAGQGPYNEQFF. DNA of the CDR3: TGTGCCGCTGGACAGGGCCCCTACAATGAGCAGTTCTTC.

The rearrangement links TRBV21-1 to TRBJ2-7; TRBD1, the D gene given by the table, was not confirmed from the DNA. TRBV21-1 is an annotated pseudogene. This CDR3 contains 13 residues. The CDR3 here is CASSRYRPYEQYF. The CDR3 DNA sequence: TGTGCCAGCAGCAGATACAGACCCTACGAGCAGTACTTC.